A selection of T cell receptor beta chains follows, all from one sample in a study of technical replicates of blood from several donors. Profiling relied on immunoSEQ multiplex PCR, and the TCRdb table lists in-frame clones only, not all of them. The table includes about 62,000 clones, about 98% detected once. Sequencing used T cells isolated from PBMCs. The receptors derive from a human donor in good health. The CDR3 runs from the conserved cysteine through the conserved F or W. A D gene is named only where the DNA matches it firmly. A row's size may be missing; if present it is once, few, many or a size class.

TRBJ1-2 NA NA TRBV5-1 TGCGCCAGCAGTGTCGAAGCCGCGACTGGCGGCTACACCTTC CASSVEAATGGYTF
TRBJ2-5 NA TRBD2 TRBV2 TGTGCCAGCAGACGGACTAGCGGACGAGAGACCCAGTACTTC CASRRTSGRETQYF
TRBJ2-7 NA TRBD1 TRBV25-1 TGTGCCAGCACTACAGGGGGCGAGCAGTACTTC CASTTGGEQYF
TRBJ1-5 NA TRBD1 TRBV15 TGTGCCACCAGCAGGGGACAGAGCAATCAGCCCCAGCATTTT CATSRGQSNQPQHF
TRBJ1-5 NA NA TRBV4-1 TGCGCCAGCAGGGGTCAGGGTCCCAATCAGCCCCAGCATTTT CASRGQGPNQPQHF
TRBJ2-7 once NA TRBV5-1 TGCGCCAGCAGCGCGGATCCCTACGAGCAGTACTTC CASSADPYEQYF
TRBJ1-5 NA NA TRBV21-1 TGTGCCAGCAGCAAAGATCGACAGGGCGTCAATCAGCCCCAGCATTTT CASSKDRQGVNQPQHF
TRBJ2-7 NA TRBD1 TRBV28 TGTGCCAGCAGTCTACCGGGACAGGGGGCCTACGAGCAGTACTTC CASSLPGQGAYEQYF
TRBJ1-5 once NA TRBV18 TGTGCCAGCCGACTTGGGGCTAGCAATCAGCCCCAGCATTTT CASRLGASNQPQHF
TRBJ1-4 NA TRBD1 TRBV2 TGTGCCAGCAGTGCCGGGGACAGGGATGGTGAAAAACTGTTTTTT CASSAGDRDGEKLFF
TRBJ2-2 NA NA TRBV25-1 TGTGCCAGCAGGCGGCGGGAGAACACCGGGGAGCTGTTTTTT CASRRRENTGELFF